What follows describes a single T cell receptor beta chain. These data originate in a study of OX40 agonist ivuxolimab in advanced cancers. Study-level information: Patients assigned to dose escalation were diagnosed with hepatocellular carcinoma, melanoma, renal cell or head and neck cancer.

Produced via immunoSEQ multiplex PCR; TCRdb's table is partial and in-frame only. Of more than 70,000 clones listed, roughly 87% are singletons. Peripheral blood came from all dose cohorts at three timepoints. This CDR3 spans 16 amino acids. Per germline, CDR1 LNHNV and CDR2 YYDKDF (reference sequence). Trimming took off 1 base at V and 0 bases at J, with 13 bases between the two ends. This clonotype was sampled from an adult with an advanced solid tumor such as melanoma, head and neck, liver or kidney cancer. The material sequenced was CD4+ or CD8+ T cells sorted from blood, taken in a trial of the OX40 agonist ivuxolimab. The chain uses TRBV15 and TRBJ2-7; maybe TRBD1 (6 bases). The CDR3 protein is CATSRGWGQSSYEQYF. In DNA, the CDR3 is TGTGCCACCAGCAGAGGGTGGGGGCAGAGCTCCTACGAGCAGTACTTC.